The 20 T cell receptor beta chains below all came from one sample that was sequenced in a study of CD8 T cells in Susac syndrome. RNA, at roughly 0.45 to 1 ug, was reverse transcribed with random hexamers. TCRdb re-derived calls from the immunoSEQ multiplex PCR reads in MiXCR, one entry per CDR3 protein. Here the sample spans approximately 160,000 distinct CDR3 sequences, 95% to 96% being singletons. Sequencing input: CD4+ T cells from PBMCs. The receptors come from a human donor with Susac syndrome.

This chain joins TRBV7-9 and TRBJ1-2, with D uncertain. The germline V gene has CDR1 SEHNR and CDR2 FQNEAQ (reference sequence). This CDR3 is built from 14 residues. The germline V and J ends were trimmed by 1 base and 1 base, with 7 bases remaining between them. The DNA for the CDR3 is TGTGCCAGCAGCTTAGGAGGCGATAACTATGGCTACACCTTC. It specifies CASSLGGDNYGYTF.

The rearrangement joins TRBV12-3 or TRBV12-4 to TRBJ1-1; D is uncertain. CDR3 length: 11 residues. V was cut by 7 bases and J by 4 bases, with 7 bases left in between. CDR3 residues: CASTLGTEAFF. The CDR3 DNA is TGTGCCAGCACCCTAGGCACTGAAGCTTTCTTT.

CDR3 region: CSVGTVTDTQYF. Written as DNA, the CDR3 is TGCAGCGTCGGGACAGTCACAGATACGCAGTATTTT. The rearrangement uses TRBV29-1 and TRBJ2-3; 7 bases line up with TRBD1. V lost 6 bases, J lost 2 bases, and 2 bases stayed unmatched. Germline V gene lookup returns CDR1 SQVTM and CDR2 ANQGSEA. The CDR3 is 12 amino acids.

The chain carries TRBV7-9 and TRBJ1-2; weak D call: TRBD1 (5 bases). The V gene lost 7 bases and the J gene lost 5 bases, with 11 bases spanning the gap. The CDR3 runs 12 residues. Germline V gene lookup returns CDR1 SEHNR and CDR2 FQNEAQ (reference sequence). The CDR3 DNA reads TGTGCCAGCACCGGGGGTGTATATGGCTACACCTTC. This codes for CASTGGVYGYTF.

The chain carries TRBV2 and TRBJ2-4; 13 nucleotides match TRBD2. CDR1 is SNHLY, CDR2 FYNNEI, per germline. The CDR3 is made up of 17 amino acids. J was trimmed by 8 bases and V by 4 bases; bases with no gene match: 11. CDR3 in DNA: TGTGCCAGCAGTGGGGGGACTAGCGGGACCTTCGGGTACATTCAGTACTTC. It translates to CASSGGTSGTFGYIQYF. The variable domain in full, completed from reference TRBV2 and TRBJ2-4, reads EPEVTQTPSHQVTQMGQEVILRCVPISNHLYFYWYRQILGQKVEFLVSFYNNEISEKSEIFDDQFSVERPDGSNFTLKIRSTKLEDSAMYFCASSGGTSGTFGYIQYFGAGTRLSVL.

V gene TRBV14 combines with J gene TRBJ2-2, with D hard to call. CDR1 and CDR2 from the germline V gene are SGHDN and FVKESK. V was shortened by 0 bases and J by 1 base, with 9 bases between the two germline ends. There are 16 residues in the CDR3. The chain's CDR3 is CASSQDLIGNTGELFF. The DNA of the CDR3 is TGTGCCAGCAGCCAAGATCTAATAGGGAACACCGGGGAGCTGTTTTTT.

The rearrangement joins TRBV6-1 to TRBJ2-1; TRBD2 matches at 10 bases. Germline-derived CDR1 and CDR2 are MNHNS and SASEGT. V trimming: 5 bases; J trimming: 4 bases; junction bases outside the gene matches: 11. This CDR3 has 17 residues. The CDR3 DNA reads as TGTGCCAGCAGTAGGATTGCGCTAGCGGGAGATTACAATGAGCAGTTCTTC. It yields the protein CASSRIALAGDYNEQFF.

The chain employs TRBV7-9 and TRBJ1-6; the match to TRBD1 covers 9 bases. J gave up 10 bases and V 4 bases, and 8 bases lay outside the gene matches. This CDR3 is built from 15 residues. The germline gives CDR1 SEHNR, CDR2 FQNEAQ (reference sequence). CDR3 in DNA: TGTGCCAGCAGCTATACTGGACAGGGGTTCTCACCCCTCCACTTT. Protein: CASSYTGQGFSPLHF.

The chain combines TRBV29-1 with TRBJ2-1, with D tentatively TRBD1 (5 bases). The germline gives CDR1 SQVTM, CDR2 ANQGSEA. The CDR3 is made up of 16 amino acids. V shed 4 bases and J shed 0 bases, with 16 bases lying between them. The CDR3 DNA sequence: TGCAGCGTTGGGATACCTAGGGGCCTCTCCTACAATGAGCAGTTCTTC. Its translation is CSVGIPRGLSYNEQFF.

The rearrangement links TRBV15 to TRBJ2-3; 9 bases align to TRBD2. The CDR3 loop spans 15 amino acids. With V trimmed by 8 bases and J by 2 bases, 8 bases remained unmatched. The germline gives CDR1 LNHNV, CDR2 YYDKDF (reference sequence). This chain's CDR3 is CATGSSGGNTDTQYF. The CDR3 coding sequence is TGTGCCACCGGATCGAGCGGGGGGAACACAGATACGCAGTATTTT.

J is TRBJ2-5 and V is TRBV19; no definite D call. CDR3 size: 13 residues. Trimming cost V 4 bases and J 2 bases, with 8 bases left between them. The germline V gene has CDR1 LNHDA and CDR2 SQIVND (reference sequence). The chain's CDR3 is CASSRRLQETQYF. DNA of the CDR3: TGTGCCAGTAGTAGGAGACTGCAAGAGACCCAGTACTTC.

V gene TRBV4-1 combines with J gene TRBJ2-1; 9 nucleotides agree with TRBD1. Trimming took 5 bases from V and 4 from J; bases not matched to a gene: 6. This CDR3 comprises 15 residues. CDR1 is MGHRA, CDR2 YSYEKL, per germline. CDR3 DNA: TGCGCCAGCAGCGCCCGGGACAGGGTATACAATGAGCAGTTCTTC. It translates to CASSARDRVYNEQFF.

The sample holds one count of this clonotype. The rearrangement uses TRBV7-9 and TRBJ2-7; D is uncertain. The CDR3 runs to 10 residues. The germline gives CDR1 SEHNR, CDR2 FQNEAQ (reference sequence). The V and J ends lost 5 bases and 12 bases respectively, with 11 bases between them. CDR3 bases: TGTGCCAGCAGCGGGCCTGTCCCGTACTTC. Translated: CASSGPVPYF.

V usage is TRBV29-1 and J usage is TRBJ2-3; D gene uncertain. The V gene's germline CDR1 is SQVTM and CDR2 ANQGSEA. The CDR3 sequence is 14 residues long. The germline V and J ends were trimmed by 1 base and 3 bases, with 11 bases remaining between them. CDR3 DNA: TGCAGCGTTGAAGCTCAGCCGGGTACAGATACGCAGTATTTT. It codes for CSVEAQPGTDTQYF.

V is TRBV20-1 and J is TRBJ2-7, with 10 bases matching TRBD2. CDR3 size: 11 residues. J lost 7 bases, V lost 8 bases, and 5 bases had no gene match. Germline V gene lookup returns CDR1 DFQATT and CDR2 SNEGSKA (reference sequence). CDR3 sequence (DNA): TGCAGTACCGGGACTAGCGAAGAGCAGTACTTC. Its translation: CSTGTSEEQYF.

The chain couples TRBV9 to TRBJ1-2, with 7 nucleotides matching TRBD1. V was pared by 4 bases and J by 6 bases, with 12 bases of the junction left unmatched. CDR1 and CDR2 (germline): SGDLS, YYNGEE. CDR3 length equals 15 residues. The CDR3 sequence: CASSLGTASRHGYTF. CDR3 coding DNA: TGTGCCAGCAGCCTAGGGACAGCCTCACGACATGGCTACACCTTC.

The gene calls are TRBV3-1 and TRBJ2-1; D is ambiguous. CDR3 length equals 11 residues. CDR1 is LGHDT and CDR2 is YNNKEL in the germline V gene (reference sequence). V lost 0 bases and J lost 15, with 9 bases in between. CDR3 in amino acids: CASSQDLRRFF. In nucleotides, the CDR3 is TGTGCCAGCAGCCAAGATCTTAGACGGTTCTTC.

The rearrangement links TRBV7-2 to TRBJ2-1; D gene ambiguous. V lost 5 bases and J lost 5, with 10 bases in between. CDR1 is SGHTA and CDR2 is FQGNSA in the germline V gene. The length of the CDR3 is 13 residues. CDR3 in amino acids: CASSTYLDNEQFF. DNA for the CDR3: TGTGCCAGCAGCACGTATCTGGACAATGAGCAGTTCTTC.

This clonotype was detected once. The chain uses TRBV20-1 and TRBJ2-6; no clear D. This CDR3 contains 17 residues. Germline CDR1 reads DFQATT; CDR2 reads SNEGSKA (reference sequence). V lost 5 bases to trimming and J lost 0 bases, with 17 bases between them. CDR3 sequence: CSARRIPISSGANVLTF. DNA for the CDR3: TGCAGTGCTCGGCGGATCCCCATTAGCTCTGGGGCCAACGTCCTGACTTTC.

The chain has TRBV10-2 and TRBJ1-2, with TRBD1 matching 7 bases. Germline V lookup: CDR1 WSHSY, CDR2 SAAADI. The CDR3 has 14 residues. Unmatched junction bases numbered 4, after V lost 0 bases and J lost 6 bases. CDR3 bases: TGCGCCAGCAGTGAGTCGAGACAGGGTGATGGCTACACCTTC. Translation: CASSESRQGDGYTF.